A single sample is the source of the 15 T cell receptor beta chains below, sequenced in a study of human T cells and chemical hapten exposure. TCRdb analysed the 5' RACE reads with MiXCR anew, one entry per CDR3 protein. The table shows about 140,000 distinct CDR3 sequences, with roughly 4.1% occurring only once. Blood, whole and unfractionated, served as the source for total RNA extraction. The receptors here all came from a female donor in good health.

In its sample, this clonotype was seen many times. The V gene is TRBV29-1, the J gene TRBJ2-2; possible D gene TRBD2, 7 bases. The ends were cut back, 8 bases at V and 7 bases at J, with 11 bases in the middle. The CDR3 consists of 11 residues. CDR1 and CDR2 (germline): SQVTM, ANQGSEA. The CDR3 coding sequence is TGCAGCTGCGGGGGCGGCGGGGAGCTGTTTTTT. Amino acids: CSCGGGGELFF.

The V gene is TRBV9, the J gene TRBJ2-3; D is possibly TRBD1 or TRBD2 (6 bases each). The V gene's germline CDR1 is SGDLS and CDR2 YYNGEE. The CDR3 totals 14 residues. V lost 0 bases and J lost 4, with 9 bases in between. CDR3 residues: CASSVAGAADTQYF. CDR3 nucleotide sequence: TGTGCCAGCAGCGTAGCGGGGGCCGCAGATACGCAGTATTTT.

Ten or more counts support this clonotype. The rearrangement uses TRBV11-2 and TRBJ1-2; TRBD1 matches at 9 bases. CDR1 is SGHAT, CDR2 FQNNGV, per germline. The V segment lost 4 bases and the J segment 8 bases; nucleotides outside the gene matches: 5. The CDR3 is made up of 13 amino acids. CDR3 in DNA: TGTGCCAGCAGCTCGGACAGGGGAAGCGGCTACACCTTC. Encoded protein: CASSSDRGSGYTF. Full variable domain (outside the CDR3, taken from reference TRBV11-2 and TRBJ1-2): EAGVAQSPRYKIIEKRQSVAFWCNPISGHATLYWYQQILGQGPKLLIQFQNNGVVDDSQLPKDRFSAERLKGVDSTLKIQPAKLEDSAVYLCASSSDRGSGYTFGSGTRLTVV.

This clonotype was picked up many times. The V call is TRBV3-1, the J call TRBJ1-3, with no clear D. The V gene lost 3 bases and the J gene lost 0 bases, with 3 bases spanning the gap. The CDR3 sequence is 13 residues long. Germline loops: CDR1 LGHDT, CDR2 YNNKEL (reference sequence). The CDR3 DNA is TGTGCCAGCAGCCACTCCTCTGGAAACACCATATATTTT. Protein: CASSHSSGNTIYF. Looking up the rest from reference TRBV3-1 and TRBJ1-3 gives the full variable domain: DTAVSQTPKYLVTQMGNDKSIKCEQNLGHDTMYWYKQDSKKFLKIMFSYNNKELIINETVPNRFSPKSPDKAHLNLHINSLELGDSAVYFCASSHSSGNTIYFGEGSWLTVV.

This clonotype was counted at least ten times. The rearrangement uses TRBV18 and TRBJ1-1, with no clear D. V was trimmed by 3 bases and J by 6 bases, leaving 8 bases between them. Germline V gene data show CDR1 as KGHSH and CDR2 as LQKENI. This CDR3 contains 12 residues. The CDR3 loop reads CASSPAVAEAFF. DNA of the CDR3: TGTGCCAGCTCACCCGCCGTGGCTGAAGCTTTCTTT.

This clonotype was found many times. The rearrangement links TRBV12-3 or TRBV12-4 to TRBJ2-2; the D gene is possibly TRBD2 (5 bases). The CDR3 length is 16 residues. Between the trimmed V and J ends, which lost 1 base and 6 bases, there was a span of 15 bases. Here the CDR3 DNA reads TGTGCCAGCAGTTTAGGGACTGAGCCCCGGTCCGGGGAGCTGTTTTTT. This codes for CASSLGTEPRSGELFF.

At least ten counts were recorded for this clonotype. The chain uses TRBV12-3 or TRBV12-4 and TRBJ2-7; no firm D call. The CDR3 has 14 amino acids. Trimming stripped 1 base from V and 5 bases from J, with 12 bases between. In nucleotides, the CDR3 is TGTGCCAGCAGTTTAGATCCTAAACCCCACGAGCAGTACTTC. Its protein is CASSLDPKPHEQYF.

This clonotype occurred a few times. This rearrangement joins TRBV6-2 or TRBV6-3 to TRBJ2-3; possible D gene TRBD2, 7 bases. The V end was cut by 8 bases, the J end by 7 bases, with 19 bases between. Germline CDR1 and CDR2: MNHEY and SVGEGT. The CDR3 runs 14 residues. CDR3 region: CASGNGGLRYTQYF. The CDR3 DNA is TGTGCCAGCGGAAACGGGGGGCTCCGATATACGCAGTATTTT.

This clonotype was counted at least ten times. The chain uses TRBV5-1 and TRBJ1-2; no clear D. Germline V lookup: CDR1 SGHRS, CDR2 YFSETQ. CDR3 length equals 15 residues. Deletions cut 4 bases from V and 6 bases from J, with 19 bases between. The CDR3 DNA sequence: TGCGCCAGCAGCGAGTTGGAGGCCAGGACGGATGGCTACACCTTC. Amino acid sequence: CASSELEARTDGYTF.

This clonotype was found a few times. A much larger clone differs by one base, so this may be a read error. The chain combines TRBV28 with TRBJ1-2, with D maybe TRBD1 (5 bases). Trimming stripped 6 bases from V and 6 bases from J, with 17 bases between. From germline, CDR1 is MDHEN and CDR2 SYDVKM. The CDR3 has 14 amino acids. The CDR3 region is CASSPPGQNDGYTF. CDR3 DNA: TGTGCCAGCAGCCCACCCGGACAAAACGATGGCTACACCTTC.

This clonotype was found a few times. The chain recombines TRBV5-4 with TRBJ1-2, with a tentative D call TRBD1 (5 bases). The CDR3 runs to 14 residues. V was cut by 3 bases and J by 2 bases, with 11 bases left in between. CDR1 is SGHNT, CDR2 YYREEE, per germline (reference sequence). Here the CDR3 DNA reads TGTGCCAGCAGCTCGAATCCAGGGAACTATGGCTACACCTTC. Translating gives CASSSNPGNYGYTF.

This clonotype was counted at least ten times. The chain employs TRBV29-1 and TRBJ1-1, with D tentatively TRBD1 (5 bases). This CDR3 has 14 amino acids. Trimming cost V 6 bases and J 1 base, with 15 bases left between them. Looked up from germline, CDR1 is SQVTM and CDR2 is ANQGSEA. CDR3 sequence reads: CSVGVVYGNTEAFF. Here the CDR3 DNA reads TGCAGCGTGGGGGTCGTCTATGGGAACACTGAAGCTTTCTTT.

Many counts were recorded for this clonotype. The V gene is TRBV6-2 or TRBV6-3, the J gene TRBJ2-7, with D possibly being TRBD1 (6 bases). Trimming took 2 bases from V and 2 from J, leaving 13 bases between them. The CDR3 extends over 15 amino acids. CDR1 is MNHEY and CDR2 is SVGEGT in the germline V gene. The CDR3 sequence is CASSYLGQGTYEQYF. As DNA, the CDR3 is TGTGCCAGCAGTTACCTAGGTCAGGGGACCTACGAGCAGTACTTC.

This clonotype appeared many times. The CDR3 DNA reads as TGTGCCAGCAGTTTGGGGTCGGTCTATGGCTACACCTTC. Translation: CASSLGSVYGYTF. This rearrangement joins TRBV12-3 or TRBV12-4 to TRBJ1-2; D not certain. V lost 3 bases and J 4 bases, leaving 9 bases between the germline ends. The CDR3 is 13 amino acids.

The genes are TRBV29-1 and TRBJ2-1; no clear D. Germline CDR1 and CDR2: SQVTM and ANQGSEA. The ends were cut back, 2 bases at V and 3 bases at J, with 5 bases in the middle. The CDR3 length is 12 residues. CDR3 in DNA: TGCAGCGTTGAAATGAGCTACAATGAGCAGTTCTTC. Encoded protein: CSVEMSYNEQFF.